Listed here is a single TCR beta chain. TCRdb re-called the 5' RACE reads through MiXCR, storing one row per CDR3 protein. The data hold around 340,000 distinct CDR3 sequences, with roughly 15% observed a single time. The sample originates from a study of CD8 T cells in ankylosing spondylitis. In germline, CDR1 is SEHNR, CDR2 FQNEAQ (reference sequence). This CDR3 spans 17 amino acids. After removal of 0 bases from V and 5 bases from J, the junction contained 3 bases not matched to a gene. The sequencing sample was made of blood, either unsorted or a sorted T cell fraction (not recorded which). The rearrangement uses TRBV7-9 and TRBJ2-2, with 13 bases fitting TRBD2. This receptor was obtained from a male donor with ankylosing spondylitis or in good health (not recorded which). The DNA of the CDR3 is TGTGCCAGCAGCTTAGCGACGGGACTAGCGGGAACCGGGGAGCTGTTTTTT. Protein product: CASSLATGLAGTGELFF.